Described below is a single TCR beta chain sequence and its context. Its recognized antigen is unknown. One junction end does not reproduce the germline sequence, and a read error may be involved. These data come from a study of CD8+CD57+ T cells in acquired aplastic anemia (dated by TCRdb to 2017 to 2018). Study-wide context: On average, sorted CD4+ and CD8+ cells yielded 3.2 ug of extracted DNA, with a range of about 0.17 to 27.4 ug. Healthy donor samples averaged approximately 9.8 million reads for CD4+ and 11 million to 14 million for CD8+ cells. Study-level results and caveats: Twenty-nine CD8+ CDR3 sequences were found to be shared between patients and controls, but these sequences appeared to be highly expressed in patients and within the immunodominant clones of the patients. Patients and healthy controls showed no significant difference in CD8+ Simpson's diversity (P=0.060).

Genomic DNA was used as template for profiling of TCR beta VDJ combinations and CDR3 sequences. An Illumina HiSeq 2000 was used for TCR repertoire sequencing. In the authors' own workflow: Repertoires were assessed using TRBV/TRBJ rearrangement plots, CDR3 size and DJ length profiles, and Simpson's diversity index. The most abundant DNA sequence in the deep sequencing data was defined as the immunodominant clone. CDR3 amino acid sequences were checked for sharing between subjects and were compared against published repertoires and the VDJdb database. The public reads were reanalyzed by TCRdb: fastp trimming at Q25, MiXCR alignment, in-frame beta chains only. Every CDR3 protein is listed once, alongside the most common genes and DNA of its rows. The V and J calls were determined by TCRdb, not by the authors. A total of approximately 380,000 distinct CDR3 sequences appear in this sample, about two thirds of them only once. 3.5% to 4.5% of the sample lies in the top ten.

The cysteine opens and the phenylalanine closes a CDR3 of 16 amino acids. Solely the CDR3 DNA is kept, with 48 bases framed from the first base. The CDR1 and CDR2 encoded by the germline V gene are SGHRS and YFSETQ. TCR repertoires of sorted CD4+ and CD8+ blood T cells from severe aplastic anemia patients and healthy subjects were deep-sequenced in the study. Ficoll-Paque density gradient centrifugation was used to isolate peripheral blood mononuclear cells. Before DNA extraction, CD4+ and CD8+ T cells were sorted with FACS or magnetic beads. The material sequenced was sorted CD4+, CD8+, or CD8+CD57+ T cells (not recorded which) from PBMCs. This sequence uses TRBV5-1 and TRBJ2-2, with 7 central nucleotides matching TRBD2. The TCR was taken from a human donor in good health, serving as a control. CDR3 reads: CASSSQGGDQPWELFF. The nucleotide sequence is TGTGCCAGCAGCTCCCAGGGAGGGGATCAACCTTGGGAGCTGTTTTTT.